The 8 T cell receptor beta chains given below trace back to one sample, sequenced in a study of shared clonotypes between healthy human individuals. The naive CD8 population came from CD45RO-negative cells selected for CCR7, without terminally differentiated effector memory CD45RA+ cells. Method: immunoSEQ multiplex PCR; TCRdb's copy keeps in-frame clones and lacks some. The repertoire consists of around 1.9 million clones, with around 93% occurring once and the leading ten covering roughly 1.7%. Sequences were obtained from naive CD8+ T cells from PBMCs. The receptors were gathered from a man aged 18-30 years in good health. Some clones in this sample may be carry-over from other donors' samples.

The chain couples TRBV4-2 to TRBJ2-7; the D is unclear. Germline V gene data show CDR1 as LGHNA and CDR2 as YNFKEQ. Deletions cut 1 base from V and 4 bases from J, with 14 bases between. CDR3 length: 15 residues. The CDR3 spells CASSQGGSIVYEQYF. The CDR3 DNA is TGTGCCAGCAGCCAAGGGGGTAGTATTGTTTACGAGCAGTACTTC.

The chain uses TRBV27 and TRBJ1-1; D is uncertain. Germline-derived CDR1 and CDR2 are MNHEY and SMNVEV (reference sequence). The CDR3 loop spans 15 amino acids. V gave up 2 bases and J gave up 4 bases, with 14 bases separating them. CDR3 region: CASSLRTSRLTEAFF. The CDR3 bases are TGTGCCAGCAGTTTACGTACCAGCAGGCTCACTGAAGCTTTCTTT.

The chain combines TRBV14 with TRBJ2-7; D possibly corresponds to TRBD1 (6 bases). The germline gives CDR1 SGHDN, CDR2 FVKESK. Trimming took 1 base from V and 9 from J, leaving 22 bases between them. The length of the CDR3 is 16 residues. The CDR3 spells CASSQVPTGLRDGQYF. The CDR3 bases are TGTGCCAGCAGCCAAGTGCCAACAGGGCTACGGGACGGGCAGTACTTC.

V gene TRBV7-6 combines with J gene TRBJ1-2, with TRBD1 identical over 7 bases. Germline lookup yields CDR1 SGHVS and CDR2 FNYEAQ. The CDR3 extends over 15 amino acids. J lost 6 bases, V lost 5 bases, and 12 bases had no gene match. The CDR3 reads CASSPNVRGSNGYTF. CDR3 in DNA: TGTGCCAGCAGCCCAAACGTCAGGGGGTCTAATGGCTACACCTTC.

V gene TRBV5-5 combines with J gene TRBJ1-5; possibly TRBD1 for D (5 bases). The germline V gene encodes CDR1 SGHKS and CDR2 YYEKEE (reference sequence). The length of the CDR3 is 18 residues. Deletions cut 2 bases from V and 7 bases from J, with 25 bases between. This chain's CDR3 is CASSLLSLRGSGNQPQHF. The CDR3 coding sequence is TGTGCCAGCAGCTTACTCTCTCTCCGGGGCAGTGGAAACCAGCCCCAGCATTTT.

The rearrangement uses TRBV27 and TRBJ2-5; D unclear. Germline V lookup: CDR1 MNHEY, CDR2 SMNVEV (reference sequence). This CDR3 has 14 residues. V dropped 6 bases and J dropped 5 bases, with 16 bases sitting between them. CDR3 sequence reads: CASRDGYGRETQYF. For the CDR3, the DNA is TGTGCCAGCAGGGACGGATATGGCCGGGAGACCCAGTACTTC.

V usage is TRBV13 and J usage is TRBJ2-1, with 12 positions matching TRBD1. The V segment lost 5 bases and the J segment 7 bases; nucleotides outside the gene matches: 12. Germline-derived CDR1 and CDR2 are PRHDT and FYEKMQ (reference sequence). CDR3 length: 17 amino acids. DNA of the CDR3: TGTGCCAGCAGCCCCACCCTCGGGACAGGGGGCTGGAATGAGCAGTTCTTC. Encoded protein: CASSPTLGTGGWNEQFF.

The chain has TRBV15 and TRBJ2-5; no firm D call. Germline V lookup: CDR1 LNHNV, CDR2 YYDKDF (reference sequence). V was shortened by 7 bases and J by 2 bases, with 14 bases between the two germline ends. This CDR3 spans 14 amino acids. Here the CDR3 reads CATKLVTEQETQYF. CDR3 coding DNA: TGTGCCACCAAGTTAGTCACAGAACAAGAGACCCAGTACTTC.